Here is one TCR beta chain with its context. Antigen specificity is unknown. The V and J ends lost 4 bases and 2 bases, in that order; junction bases with no gene match: 4. This CDR3 is built from 14 residues. The germline V gene encodes CDR1 MGHRA and CDR2 YSYEKL. Using immunoSEQ multiplex PCR, the repertoire was profiled, and TCRdb retains in-frame clones only, with some absent. Counted here are about 52,000 clones, around nine tenths occurring once; the ten biggest clones make up approximately 16%. The data originate from a study of T cells in localized non-small cell lung cancer. Study findings and constraints: For the top 100 tumor clones, a median about 50 also appeared in adjacent lung. Tumor showed lower T cell clonality than uninvolved adjacent lung, where it was highest. One tumor region alone was sequenced, and heterogeneity therefore remains possible.

The TCR was taken from a female donor with stage II lung adenocarcinoma. This chain links TRBV4-1 with TRBJ1-2; TRBD1 matches 7 bases. Sequencing was performed on PBMCs, taken before any cancer treatment. The DNA for the CDR3 is TGCGCCAGCAGCCCGCCGGACAGGAACTATGGCTACACCTTC. Translation gives CASSPPDRNYGYTF.